The 25 T cell receptor beta chains given below trace back to one sample, sequenced in a study of blood T cell repertoires in COVID-19. Sequencing used immunoSEQ multiplex PCR; TCRdb keeps in-frame clones, though not all of them. The sample has approximately 160,000 clones, 85% seen once. Sequencing used peripheral blood. The receptors come from a woman aged 55-70 years with COVID-19, enrolled during active disease.

The chain couples TRBV30 to TRBJ1-1; D is possibly TRBD1 (6 bases). Looked up from germline, CDR1 is GTSNPN and CDR2 is SVGIG (reference sequence). This CDR3 contains 12 residues. V lost 0 bases, J lost 6 bases, and 8 bases lay in between. The CDR3 loop reads CAWSVQGPEAFF. CDR3 DNA sequence: TGTGCCTGGAGTGTACAGGGTCCTGAAGCTTTCTTT.

The gene calls are TRBV6-1 and TRBJ1-5, with D perhaps matching TRBD1 (5 bases). Germline V gene lookup returns CDR1 MNHNS and CDR2 SASEGT. Trimming cost V 1 base and J 2 bases, with 12 bases left between them. The CDR3 runs 16 residues. The CDR3 region is CASSEVMGLGNQPQHF. The CDR3 DNA follows: TGTGCCAGCAGTGAAGTCATGGGGCTAGGCAATCAGCCCCAGCATTTT.

The chain recombines TRBV21-1 with TRBJ2-2; no check of the table's D call, TRBD2, against the DNA was made. TRBV21-1 is a listed pseudogene. The CDR3 contains 15 residues. The CDR3 region is CASSKDESPTGELFF. DNA of the CDR3: TGTGCCAGCAGCAAAGACGAGTCGCCTACCGGGGAGCTGTTTTTT.

The chain has TRBV24-1 and TRBJ2-1, with TRBD2 identical over 8 bases. The V segment lost 3 bases and the J segment 0 bases; nucleotides outside the gene matches: 3. The CDR3 length is 16 residues. The germline V gene has CDR1 KGHDR and CDR2 SFDVKD. Written as DNA, the CDR3 is TGTGCCACCAGTGATACGCTAGCGGGCTCCTACAATGAGCAGTTCTTC. It translates to CATSDTLAGSYNEQFF.

This chain joins TRBV15 and TRBJ2-3, with 7 nucleotides matching TRBD1. The CDR3 loop spans 16 amino acids. The J segment lost 0 bases and the V segment lost 1 base, leaving 4 bases of the junction unmatched. Per the germline V gene, CDR1 is LNHNV and CDR2 is YYDKDF (reference sequence). CDR3 loop: CATSRGKGQSTDTQYF. CDR3 sequence (DNA): TGTGCCACCAGCAGAGGGAAGGGACAGAGCACAGATACGCAGTATTTT.

The chain joins TRBV6-5 to TRBJ2-1; 7 bases line up with TRBD2. This CDR3 is built from 15 residues. Germline V gives CDR1 MNHEY, CDR2 SVGAGI. The V gene end was trimmed by 0 bases and the J gene end by 6 bases; junction bases not matched to a gene: 5. CDR3 sequence (DNA): TGTGCCAGCAGTTACTCGGGTCTAGCGGTCAATGAGCAGTTCTTC. Amino acid sequence: CASSYSGLAVNEQFF.

The rearrangement uses TRBV21-1 and TRBJ1-1; the DNA was not used to check the table's D call, TRBD1. TRBV21-1 is listed as a pseudogene. The CDR3 is made up of 13 amino acids. The CDR3 loop reads CASSKEGAAEAFF. The CDR3 DNA is TGTGCCAGCAGCAAAGAAGGGGCGGCTGAAGCTTTCTTT.

The genes are TRBV7-2 and TRBJ1-2; D uncertain. Germline lookup yields CDR1 SGHTA and CDR2 FQGNSA. CDR3 length equals 13 residues. With 5 bases removed from V and 2 bases from J, the gap between germline ends came to 9 bases. As DNA, the CDR3 is TGTGCCAGCAGCCCCTCGGTCAACTATGGCTACACCTTC. It specifies CASSPSVNYGYTF.

J is TRBJ2-1 and V is TRBV7-9, with 8 bases lining up with TRBD1. This CDR3 contains 17 residues. Germline values: CDR1 SEHNR, CDR2 FQNEAQ (reference sequence). V lost 0 bases and J lost 6; bases outside the gene matches: 10. The CDR3 region has the DNA TGTGCCAGCAGCTTAGCCCCTTACAGGGGGGATGGCAATGAGCAGTTCTTC. This codes for CASSLAPYRGDGNEQFF. Full variable domain (outside the CDR3, taken from reference TRBV7-9 and TRBJ2-1): DTGVSQNPRHKITKRGQNVTFRCDPISEHNRLYWYRQTLGQGPEFLTYFQNEAQLEKSRLLSDRFSAERPKGSFSTLEIQRTEQGDSAMYLCASSLAPYRGDGNEQFFGPGTRLTVL.

The J gene is TRBJ2-1, the V gene TRBV7-2; a weak D match, TRBD2 (7 bases). V lost 6 bases and J 7 bases, leaving 22 bases between the germline ends. The length of the CDR3 is 16 residues. The germline CDR1 and CDR2 sequences are SGHTA and FQGNSA. Here the CDR3 reads CASRPRGAFGLNEQFF. The DNA for the CDR3 is TGTGCCAGCAGGCCTCGGGGGGCTTTTGGTCTTAATGAGCAGTTCTTC.

The genes are TRBV19 and TRBJ1-1, with D unresolved. CDR3 length: 14 residues. CDR1 and CDR2 (germline): LNHDA, SQIVND (reference sequence). The V end lost 8 bases, the J end lost 1 base, and 14 bases lay between the germline ends. The CDR3 loop reads CASRSLGRNTEAFF. Written as DNA, the CDR3 is TGTGCCAGTCGGAGCCTGGGGAGGAACACTGAAGCTTTCTTT. The full variable domain, completed using reference TRBV19 and TRBJ1-1, is DGGITQSPKYLFRKEGQNVTLSCEQNLNHDAMYWYRQDPGQGLRLIYYSQIVNDFQKGDIAEGYSVSREKKESFPLTVTSAQKNPTAFYLCASRSLGRNTEAFFGQGTRLTVV.

This chain links TRBV3-1 (or the pseudogene TRBV3-2) with TRBJ1-5; maybe TRBD1 (6 bases). The CDR3 has 14 amino acids. With 5 bases removed from V and 1 base from J, the gap between germline ends came to 9 bases. The germline V gene encodes CDR1 LGHDT and CDR2 YNNKEL (reference sequence). For the CDR3, the DNA is TGTGCCAGCAGCGGGACAAACAGCAATCAGCCCCAGCATTTT. Protein product: CASSGTNSNQPQHF.

The chain has TRBV6-1 and TRBJ1-1; 7 bases fit TRBD1. Germline trimming cut 2 bases from V and 5 bases from J; bases unmatched to any gene: 8. This CDR3 is 15 amino acids long. Germline V gene data show CDR1 as MNHNS and CDR2 as SASEGT. As DNA, the CDR3 is TGTGCCAGCAGTGAAACCCCAGGGGGGAGGACTGAAGCTTTCTTT. This gives the protein CASSETPGGRTEAFF.

This chain links TRBV10-2 with TRBJ1-1; tentatively, D is TRBD1 (6 bases). Germline V gene sequence: CDR1 WSHSY, CDR2 SAAADI. This CDR3 contains 14 residues. The V end lost 6 bases, the J end lost 0 bases, and 11 bases lay between the germline ends. The CDR3 nucleotides are TGCGCCAGCAGAGGGGGGGGATTGAACACTGAAGCTTTCTTT. Translated, it gives CASRGGGLNTEAFF.

The V gene is TRBV14, the J gene TRBJ1-4, with TRBD1 as a possible D gene (5 bases). This CDR3 is built from 14 residues. The germline V gene encodes CDR1 SGHDN and CDR2 FVKESK. Trimming removed 4 bases at V and 7 bases at J, with 13 bases between. CDR3 nucleotide sequence: TGTGCCAGCAGCCCCGGGGGATTCGGTGAAAAACTGTTTTTT. Protein: CASSPGGFGEKLFF.

J is TRBJ2-3 and V is TRBV18; 10 nucleotides align to TRBD2. The CDR3 length is 16 residues. Per germline, CDR1 KGHSH and CDR2 LQKENI. V gave up 0 bases and J gave up 5 bases; unmatched junction bases: 5. CDR3 coding DNA: TGTGCCAGCTCACCACCGTTAGCGGGGGGCCGAGATACGCAGTATTTT. It yields the protein CASSPPLAGGRDTQYF.

The CDR3, as DNA: TGTGCCAGCAGTTCCCCCTTTTCAGGAGGTAGCAATCAGCCCCAGCATTTT. Protein: CASSSPFSGGSNQPQHF. J is TRBJ1-5 and V is TRBV28, with D unresolved. Germline loops: CDR1 MDHEN, CDR2 SYDVKM. The CDR3 is 17 residues long. Between the trimmed V and J ends, which lost 4 bases and 0 bases, there was a span of 16 bases.

The V gene is TRBV7-9, the J gene TRBJ1-1; D is ambiguous. Germline CDR1 reads SEHNR; CDR2 reads FQNEAQ (reference sequence). The CDR3 has 12 amino acids. Trimming stripped 5 bases from V and 5 bases from J, with 9 bases between. The DNA for the CDR3 is TGTGCCAGCAGCCAGGCGTCGACTGAAGCTTTCTTT. Translating gives CASSQASTEAFF.

This clone has a single count. V is TRBV6-2 or TRBV6-3 and J is TRBJ2-1; possibly TRBD1 for D (6 bases). Germline V gene lookup returns CDR1 MNHEY and CDR2 SVGEGT. The germline V and J ends were trimmed by 0 bases and 1 base, with 19 bases remaining between them. This CDR3 has 19 residues. The CDR3: CASSYSLSRGGTSYNEQFF. The CDR3 DNA reads TGTGCCAGCAGTTACTCGTTATCGAGAGGGGGAACGTCCTACAATGAGCAGTTCTTC.

The chain has TRBV18 and TRBJ2-7; a possible D gene is TRBD2 (6 bases). V lost 3 bases to trimming and J lost 6 bases, with 9 bases between them. In germline, CDR1 is KGHSH, CDR2 LQKENI. This CDR3 is built from 12 residues. In DNA, the CDR3 is TGTGCCAGCTCACCCTCAGCGGGCGAGCAGTACTTC. Translating it yields CASSPSAGEQYF.

The gene calls are TRBV19 and TRBJ1-4, with TRBD1 matching 8 bases. The CDR3 length is 16 residues. V trimming: 3 bases; J trimming: 5 bases; junction bases outside the gene matches: 8. Germline V gene sequence: CDR1 LNHDA, CDR2 SQIVND (reference sequence). CDR3 DNA sequence: TGTGCCAGTAGTATCATCGACAGGGGAGAGAATGAAAAACTGTTTTTT. This gives the protein CASSIIDRGENEKLFF.

The chain's CDR3 is CASSPRVSFSGANVLTF. The CDR3 DNA sequence: TGTGCCAGCAGCCCACGGGTTTCCTTCTCAGGGGCCAACGTCCTGACTTTC. The chain couples TRBV5-5 to TRBJ2-6; D uncertain. The germline V gene has CDR1 SGHKS and CDR2 YYEKEE (reference sequence). V lost 4 bases to trimming and J lost 4 bases, with 18 bases between them. CDR3 length equals 17 residues.

The rearrangement uses TRBV5-1 and TRBJ2-7; 7 bases map to TRBD1. Germline CDR1 SGHRS, CDR2 YFSETQ. The V and J ends lost 3 bases and 7 bases, in that order; junction bases with no gene match: 10. This CDR3 has 14 residues. The CDR3 protein is CASSSTGELGEQYF. In DNA, the CDR3 is TGCGCCAGCAGCTCTACAGGGGAACTCGGGGAGCAGTACTTC.

This clone was counted once. As DNA, the CDR3 is TGTGCCAGCAGTGAATATACAGGGGGAGAGGATGGCTACACCTTC. Amino acids: CASSEYTGGEDGYTF. This rearrangement joins TRBV25-1 to TRBJ1-2; 8 nucleotides align to TRBD1. Trimming at V came to 0 bases and at J to 6 bases, leaving 6 bases not matched to a gene. The CDR3 covers 15 residues. Germline CDR1 is MGHDK and CDR2 is SYGVNS.

The chain employs TRBV7-9 and TRBJ2-1; D perhaps matches TRBD1 (5 bases). The CDR3 spans 15 residues. V lost 0 bases and J 8 bases, leaving 14 bases between the germline ends. The germline gives CDR1 SEHNR, CDR2 FQNEAQ (reference sequence). The CDR3 coding sequence is TGTGCCAGCAGCTTAGCGCAGGCAGGGATCTATGAGCAGTTCTTC. It is translated as CASSLAQAGIYEQFF. Variable domain in full (rest from reference TRBV7-9 and TRBJ2-1): DTGVSQNPRHKITKRGQNVTFRCDPISEHNRLYWYRQTLGQGPEFLTYFQNEAQLEKSRLLSDRFSAERPKGSFSTLEIQRTEQGDSAMYLCASSLAQAGIYEQFFGPGTRLTVL.